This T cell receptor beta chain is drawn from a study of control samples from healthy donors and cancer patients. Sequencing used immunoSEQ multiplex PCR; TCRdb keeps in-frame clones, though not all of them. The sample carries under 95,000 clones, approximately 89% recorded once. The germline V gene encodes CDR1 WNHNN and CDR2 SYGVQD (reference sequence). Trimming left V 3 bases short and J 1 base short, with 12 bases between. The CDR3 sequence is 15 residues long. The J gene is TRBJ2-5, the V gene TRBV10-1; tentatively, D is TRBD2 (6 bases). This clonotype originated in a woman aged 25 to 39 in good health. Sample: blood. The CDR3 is CASSDGAGPQETQYF. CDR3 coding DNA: TGCGCCAGCAGTGACGGCGCGGGACCCCAAGAGACCCAGTACTTC.